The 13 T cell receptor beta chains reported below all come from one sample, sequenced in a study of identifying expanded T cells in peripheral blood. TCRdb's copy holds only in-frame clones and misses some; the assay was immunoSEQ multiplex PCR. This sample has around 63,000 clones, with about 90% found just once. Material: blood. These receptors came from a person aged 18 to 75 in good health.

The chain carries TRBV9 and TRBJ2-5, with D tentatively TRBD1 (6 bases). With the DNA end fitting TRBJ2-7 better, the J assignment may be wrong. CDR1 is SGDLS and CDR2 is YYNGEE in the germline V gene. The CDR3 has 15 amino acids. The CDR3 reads CASSPLQHRAYEQYF. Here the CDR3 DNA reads TGTGCCAGCAGCCCCCTACAGCACAGGGCCTACGAGCAGTACTTC.

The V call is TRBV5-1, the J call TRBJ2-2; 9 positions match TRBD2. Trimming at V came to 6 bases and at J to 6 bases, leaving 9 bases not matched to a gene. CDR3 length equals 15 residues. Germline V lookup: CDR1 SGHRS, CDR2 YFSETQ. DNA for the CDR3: TGCGCCAGCAACCGATTAGCGGGAGATGCCGGGGAGCTGTTTTTT. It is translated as CASNRLAGDAGELFF.

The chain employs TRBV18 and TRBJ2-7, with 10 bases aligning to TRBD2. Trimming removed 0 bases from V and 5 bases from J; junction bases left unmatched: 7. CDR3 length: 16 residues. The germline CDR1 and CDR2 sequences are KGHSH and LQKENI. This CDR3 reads CASSPPASGRVHEQYF. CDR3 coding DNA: TGTGCCAGCTCACCACCAGCAAGCGGGAGGGTCCACGAGCAGTACTTC.

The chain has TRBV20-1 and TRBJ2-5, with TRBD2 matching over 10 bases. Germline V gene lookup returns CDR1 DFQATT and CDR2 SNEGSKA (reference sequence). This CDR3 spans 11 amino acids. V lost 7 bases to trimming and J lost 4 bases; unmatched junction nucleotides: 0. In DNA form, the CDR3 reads TGCAGTGTAGCGGGAGGAGAGACCCAGTACTTC. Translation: CSVAGGETQYF.

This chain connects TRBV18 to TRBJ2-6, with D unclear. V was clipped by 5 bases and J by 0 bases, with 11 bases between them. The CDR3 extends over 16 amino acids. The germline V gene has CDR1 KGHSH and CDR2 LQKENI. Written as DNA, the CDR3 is TGTGCCAGCTCAACTCCAGGCCTCTCTGGGGCCAACGTCCTGACTTTC. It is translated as CASSTPGLSGANVLTF.

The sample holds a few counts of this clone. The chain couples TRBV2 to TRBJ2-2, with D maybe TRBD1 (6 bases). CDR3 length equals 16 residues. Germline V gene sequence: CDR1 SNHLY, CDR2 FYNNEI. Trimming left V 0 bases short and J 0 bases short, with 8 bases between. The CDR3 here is CASSEARTANTGELFF. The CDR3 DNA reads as TGTGCCAGCAGTGAAGCCCGGACAGCGAACACCGGGGAGCTGTTTTTT.

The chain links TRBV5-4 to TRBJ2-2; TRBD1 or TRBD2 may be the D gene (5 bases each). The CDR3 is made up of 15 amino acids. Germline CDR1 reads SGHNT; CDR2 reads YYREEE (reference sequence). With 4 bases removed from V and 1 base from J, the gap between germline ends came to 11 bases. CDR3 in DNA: TGTGCCAGCAGCAGGGACGGGAAGAACACCGGGGAGCTGTTTTTT. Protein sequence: CASSRDGKNTGELFF.

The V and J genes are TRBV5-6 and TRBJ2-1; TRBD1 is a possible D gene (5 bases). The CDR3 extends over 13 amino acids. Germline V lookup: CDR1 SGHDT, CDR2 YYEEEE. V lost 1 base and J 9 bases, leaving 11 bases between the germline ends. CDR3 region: CASSLNRLGEQFF. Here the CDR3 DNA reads TGTGCCAGCAGCTTGAACAGGTTGGGTGAGCAGTTCTTC.

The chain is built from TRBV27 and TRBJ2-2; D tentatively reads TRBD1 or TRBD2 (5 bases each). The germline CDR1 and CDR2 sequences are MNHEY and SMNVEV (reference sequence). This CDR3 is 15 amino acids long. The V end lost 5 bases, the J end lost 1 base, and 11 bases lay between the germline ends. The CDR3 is CASSPRGVNTGELFF. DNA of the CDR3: TGTGCCAGCAGTCCTCGGGGCGTGAACACCGGGGAGCTGTTTTTT.

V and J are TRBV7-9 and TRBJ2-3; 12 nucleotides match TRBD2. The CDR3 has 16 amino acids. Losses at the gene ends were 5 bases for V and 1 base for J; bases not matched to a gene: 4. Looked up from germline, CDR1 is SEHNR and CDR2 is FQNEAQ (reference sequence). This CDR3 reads CASSRLAGDGTDTQYF. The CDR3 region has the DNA TGTGCCAGCAGCCGACTAGCGGGAGATGGCACAGATACGCAGTATTTT. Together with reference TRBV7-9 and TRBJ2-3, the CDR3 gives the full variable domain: DTGVSQNPRHKITKRGQNVTFRCDPISEHNRLYWYRQTLGQGPEFLTYFQNEAQLEKSRLLSDRFSAERPKGSFSTLEIQRTEQGDSAMYLCASSRLAGDGTDTQYFGPGTRLTVL.

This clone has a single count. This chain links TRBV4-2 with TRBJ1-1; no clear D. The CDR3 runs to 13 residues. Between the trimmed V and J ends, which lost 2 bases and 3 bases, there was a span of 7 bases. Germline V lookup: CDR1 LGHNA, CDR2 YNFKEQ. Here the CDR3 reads CASSQNRYTEAFF. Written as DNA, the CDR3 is TGTGCCAGCAGCCAAAATCGTTACACTGAAGCTTTCTTT.

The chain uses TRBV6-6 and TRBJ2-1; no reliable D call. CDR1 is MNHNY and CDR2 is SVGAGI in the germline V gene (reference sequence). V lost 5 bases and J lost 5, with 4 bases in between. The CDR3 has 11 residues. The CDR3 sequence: CASSSNNEQFF. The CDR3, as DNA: TGTGCCAGCAGTAGTAACAATGAGCAGTTCTTC.

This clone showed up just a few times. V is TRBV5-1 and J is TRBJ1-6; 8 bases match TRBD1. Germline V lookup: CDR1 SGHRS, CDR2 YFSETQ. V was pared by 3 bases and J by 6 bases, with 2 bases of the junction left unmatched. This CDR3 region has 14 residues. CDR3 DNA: TGCGCCAGCAGCTCCGGACAGGGTAATTCACCCCTCCACTTT. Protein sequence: CASSSGQGNSPLHF.